These 21 T cell receptor beta chains were sequenced from one sample in a study of blood T cell repertoires in COVID-19. Clones were read by immunoSEQ multiplex PCR, and TCRdb kept only the in-frame ones, dropping some. This table holds more than 150,000 clones, roughly 88% found once. Sequencing was performed on peripheral blood. Every receptor here comes from a woman of 80 years or more with acute or convalescent COVID-19.

In its sample, this clone was seen a few times. The V call is TRBV15, the J call TRBJ2-1, with TRBD2 identical over 7 bases. Germline trimming cut 6 bases from V and 1 base from J; bases unmatched to any gene: 6. The germline V gene has CDR1 LNHNV and CDR2 YYDKDF (reference sequence). CDR3 length: 15 amino acids. CDR3 in amino acids: CATRVGRGSYNEQFF. Here the CDR3 DNA reads TGTGCCACCAGAGTCGGGCGGGGGTCCTACAATGAGCAGTTCTTC. Supplemented by reference TRBV15 and TRBJ2-1, the full variable domain reads DAMVIQNPRYQVTQFGKPVTLSCSQTLNHNVMYWYQQKSSQAPKLLFHYYDKDFNNEADTPDNFQSRRPNTSFCFLDIRSPGLGDTAMYLCATRVGRGSYNEQFFGPGTRLTVL.

The rearrangement links TRBV5-4 to TRBJ2-5; 7 nucleotides match TRBD2. Losses at the gene ends were 0 bases for V and 5 bases for J; bases not matched to a gene: 4. Germline V gives CDR1 SGHNT, CDR2 YYREEE (reference sequence). CDR3 length equals 14 residues. CDR3 amino acids: CASSLELASETQYF. The CDR3 nucleotides are TGTGCCAGCAGCTTGGAACTAGCGAGCGAGACCCAGTACTTC.

The rearrangement links TRBV15 to TRBJ1-1, with D unresolved. Germline V gene lookup returns CDR1 LNHNV and CDR2 YYDKDF (reference sequence). The CDR3 runs to 14 residues. The V gene lost 0 bases and the J gene lost 5 bases, with 10 bases spanning the gap. CDR3 sequence: CATSRDPGRTEAFF. In DNA, the CDR3 is TGTGCCACCAGCAGAGATCCAGGCCGGACTGAAGCTTTCTTT. The full variable domain, rest sourced from reference TRBV15 and TRBJ1-1, is DAMVIQNPRYQVTQFGKPVTLSCSQTLNHNVMYWYQQKSSQAPKLLFHYYDKDFNNEADTPDNFQSRRPNTSFCFLDIRSPGLGDTAMYLCATSRDPGRTEAFFGQGTRLTVV.

The chain has TRBV15 and TRBJ2-7, with 7 positions matching TRBD1. CDR1 and CDR2 from the germline V gene are LNHNV and YYDKDF (reference sequence). The CDR3 runs 16 residues. V dropped 0 bases and J dropped 0; count of bases not matched to a gene: 5. The CDR3: CATSRDLGTASYEQYF. As DNA, the CDR3 is TGTGCCACCAGCAGAGACCTCGGGACAGCCTCCTACGAGCAGTACTTC.

The chain couples TRBV3-1 (or the pseudogene TRBV3-2) to TRBJ2-1; 12 nucleotides line up with TRBD2. Germline V gene data show CDR1 as LGHDT and CDR2 as YNNKEL (reference sequence). The CDR3 is 13 amino acids. The V gene end was trimmed by 4 bases and the J gene end by 9 bases; junction bases not matched to a gene: 1. CDR3: CASSRGLAGEQFF. The CDR3 coding sequence is TGTGCCAGCAGCCGGGGACTAGCGGGTGAGCAGTTCTTC.

The CDR3 protein is CAWSVIGGLGYTF. CDR3 nucleotide sequence: TGTGCCTGGAGTGTAATCGGTGGTCTGGGCTACACCTTC. The gene calls are TRBV30 and TRBJ1-2; no clear D. Germline V gene sequence: CDR1 GTSNPN, CDR2 SVGIG (reference sequence). This CDR3 region has 13 residues. The V gene lost 0 bases and the J gene lost 8 bases, with 13 bases spanning the gap.

This chain joins TRBV4-3 and TRBJ1-2; D remains ambiguous. The CDR3 has 16 amino acids. Germline V CDR1 and CDR2: LGHNA, YSLEER. V gave up 0 bases and J gave up 0 bases, with 11 bases separating them. CDR3 coding DNA: TGCGCCAGCAGCCAAGATTTGGCAGACACTAACTATGGCTACACCTTC. Its protein is CASSQDLADTNYGYTF.

The chain has TRBV12-3 or TRBV12-4 and TRBJ1-1; D is possibly TRBD1 (6 bases). The V gene lost 4 bases and the J gene lost 4 bases, with 7 bases spanning the gap. The CDR3 contains 12 residues. This CDR3 is CASSSGATEAFF. The CDR3 region has the DNA TGTGCCAGCAGTTCAGGGGCCACTGAAGCTTTCTTT.

The chain combines TRBV7-2 with TRBJ1-1; perhaps TRBD1 as D (5 bases). This CDR3 has 14 amino acids. V lost 1 base and J lost 5, with 11 bases in between. Germline assignment: CDR1 SGHTA and CDR2 FQGNSA. CDR3 region: CASSLGGDGTEAFF. The DNA of the CDR3 is TGTGCCAGCAGCTTAGGCGGGGACGGGACTGAAGCTTTCTTT. The variable domain in full, with the rest retrieved from reference TRBV7-2 and TRBJ1-1, is GAGVSQSPSNKVTEKGKDVELRCDPISGHTALYWYRQSLGQGLEFLIYFQGNSAPDKSGLPSDRFSAERTGGSVSTLTIQRTQQEDSAVYLCASSLGGDGTEAFFGQGTRLTVV.

This chain connects TRBV11-3 to TRBJ2-3; D remains ambiguous. The V end lost 1 base, the J end lost 4 bases, and 15 bases lay between the germline ends. Germline lookup yields CDR1 SGHNT and CDR2 YENEEA. The CDR3 has 16 amino acids. This CDR3 reads CASSLGVTSESDTQYF. In DNA form, the CDR3 reads TGTGCCAGCAGCTTAGGGGTCACGTCGGAGTCAGATACGCAGTATTTT. The complete variable domain, with remaining parts taken from reference TRBV11-3 and TRBJ2-3, reads EAGVVQSPRYKIIEKKQPVAFWCNPISGHNTLYWYLQNLGQGPELLIRYENEEAVDDSQLPKDRFSAERLKGVDSTLKIQPAELGDSAVYLCASSLGVTSESDTQYFGPGTRLTVL.

The chain is built from TRBV19 and TRBJ2-1; 14 nucleotides agree with TRBD2. The V gene's germline CDR1 is LNHDA and CDR2 SQIVND (reference sequence). V was pared by 5 bases and J by 3 bases, with 6 bases of the junction left unmatched. This CDR3 has 17 residues. This CDR3 is CASSWGLAGEGYNEQFF. For the CDR3, the DNA is TGTGCCAGTAGTTGGGGACTAGCGGGGGAGGGCTACAATGAGCAGTTCTTC. The full variable domain, with the rest looked up from reference TRBV19 and TRBJ2-1, is DGGITQSPKYLFRKEGQNVTLSCEQNLNHDAMYWYRQDPGQGLRLIYYSQIVNDFQKGDIAEGYSVSREKKESFPLTVTSAQKNPTAFYLCASSWGLAGEGYNEQFFGPGTRLTVL.

V gene TRBV4-1 combines with J gene TRBJ1-2; possibly TRBD1 for D (5 bases). V gave up 3 bases and J gave up 4 bases, with 15 bases separating them. The CDR3 covers 15 residues. The germline V gene encodes CDR1 MGHRA and CDR2 YSYEKL. In nucleotides, the CDR3 is TGCGCCAGCAGCCAGGAACGGACACGCATCTATGGCTACACCTTC. Amino acid sequence: CASSQERTRIYGYTF.

The chain joins TRBV2 to TRBJ2-7; 7 bases agree with TRBD2. The CDR3 is 14 residues long. Germline V gives CDR1 SNHLY, CDR2 FYNNEI. The junction had 14 bases not matched to a gene; V was cut back by 8 bases and J by 7 bases. Here the CDR3 reads CASGGGALLGEQYF. In nucleotides, the CDR3 is TGTGCCAGCGGGGGAGGGGCCTTGCTTGGAGAGCAGTACTTC.

The chain carries TRBV6-5 and TRBJ2-7; 11 nucleotides agree with TRBD2. Germline lookup yields CDR1 MNHEY and CDR2 SVGAGI. After removal of 6 bases from V and 5 bases from J, the junction contained 9 bases not matched to a gene. This CDR3 region has 15 residues. CDR3 sequence reads: CASRALAGGYHEQYF. In DNA form, the CDR3 reads TGTGCCAGCAGGGCTCTAGCGGGAGGCTACCACGAGCAGTACTTC.

Concerning this clone itself: The same CDR3 also results from other DNA sequences found in this sample. The rearrangement joins TRBV11-3 to TRBJ2-1, with a tentative D call TRBD2 (6 bases). CDR3 size: 16 residues. Germline loops: CDR1 SGHNT, CDR2 YENEEA. V lost 0 bases, J lost 0 bases, and 9 bases lay in between. The CDR3 nucleotides read TGTGCCAGCAGCTTAGATCCCGGGAGCTCCTACAATGAGCAGTTCTTC. Its translation: CASSLDPGSSYNEQFF.

The CDR3 sequence: CASSSGLADTDTQYF. The DNA of the CDR3 is TGTGCCAGCAGCTCAGGACTAGCGGACACAGATACGCAGTATTTT. V and J are TRBV7-2 and TRBJ2-3, with 10 nucleotides matching TRBD2. Germline V gives CDR1 SGHTA, CDR2 FQGNSA. V gave up 4 bases and J gave up 2 bases; unmatched junction bases: 3. This CDR3 region has 15 residues.

This chain uses TRBV5-6 with TRBJ1-6, with D perhaps matching TRBD1 (6 bases). With 0 bases removed from V and 2 bases from J, the gap between germline ends came to 9 bases. The CDR3 is 16 amino acids. Germline-derived CDR1 and CDR2 are SGHDT and YYEEEE. DNA of the CDR3: TGTGCCAGCAGCTTGGCGGGGGGCCCCTATAATTCACCCCTCCACTTT. Its protein product is CASSLAGGPYNSPLHF.

This chain links TRBV2 with TRBJ2-2; the match to TRBD2 covers 8 bases. Germline assignment: CDR1 SNHLY and CDR2 FYNNEI. CDR3 length equals 14 residues. V shed 7 bases and J 7 bases; nucleotides not matched to a gene: 8. The CDR3 sequence: CASTSAGDIGELFF. DNA of the CDR3: TGTGCCAGCACCTCAGCGGGAGATATCGGGGAGCTGTTTTTT.

The gene calls are TRBV3-1 (or the pseudogene TRBV3-2) and TRBJ1-4, with TRBD1 as a possible D gene (6 bases). This CDR3 comprises 16 residues. The V gene's germline CDR1 is LGHDT and CDR2 YNNKEL (reference sequence). Trimming took off 3 bases at V and 14 bases at J, with 25 bases between the two ends. The CDR3 region is CASSQTQPGHRSKLFF. CDR3 sequence (DNA): TGTGCCAGCAGCCAGACGCAACCGGGACATAGAAGTAAGCTGTTTTTT.

The chain couples TRBV5-1 to TRBJ1-2; a weak D match, TRBD1 (6 bases). This CDR3 has 14 residues. Trimming took 4 bases from V and 3 from J, leaving 13 bases between them. Looked up from germline, CDR1 is SGHRS and CDR2 is YFSETQ. CDR3 nucleotide sequence: TGCGCCAGCAGCACACGGACAGATTACTATGGCTACACCTTC. Translated, it gives CASSTRTDYYGYTF.

This rearrangement joins TRBV3-1 (or the pseudogene TRBV3-2) to TRBJ2-5, with TRBD2 identical over 12 bases. The CDR3 consists of 17 residues. The ends lost 3 bases at V and 1 base at J; junction bases unmatched: 6. Germline CDR1 reads LGHDT; CDR2 reads YNNKEL (reference sequence). This chain's CDR3 is CASSQETSGGPQETQYF. The CDR3, as DNA: TGTGCCAGCAGCCAGGAGACTAGCGGGGGTCCCCAAGAGACCCAGTACTTC.